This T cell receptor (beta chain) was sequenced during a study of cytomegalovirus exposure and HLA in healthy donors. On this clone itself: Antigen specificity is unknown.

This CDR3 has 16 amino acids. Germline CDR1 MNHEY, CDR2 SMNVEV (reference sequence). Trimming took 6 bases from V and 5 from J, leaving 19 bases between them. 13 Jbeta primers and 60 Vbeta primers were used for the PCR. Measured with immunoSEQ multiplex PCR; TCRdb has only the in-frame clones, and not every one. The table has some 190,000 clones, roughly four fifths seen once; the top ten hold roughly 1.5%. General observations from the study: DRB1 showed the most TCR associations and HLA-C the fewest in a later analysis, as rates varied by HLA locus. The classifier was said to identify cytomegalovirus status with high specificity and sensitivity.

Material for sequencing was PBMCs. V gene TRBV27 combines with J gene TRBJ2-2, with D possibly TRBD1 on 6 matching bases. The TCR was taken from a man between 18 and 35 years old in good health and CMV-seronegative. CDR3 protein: CASSTYRDKSTGELFF. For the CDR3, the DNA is TGTGCCAGCAGCACCTACCGGGACAAAAGTACCGGGGAGCTGTTTTTT.